One sample yielded the 32 T cell receptor beta chains listed below, sequenced in a study of cytomegalovirus exposure and HLA in healthy donors. PCR amplification relied on 60 Vbeta primers (plus 13 Jbeta primers). Profiled with immunoSEQ multiplex PCR; TCRdb holds only in-frame clones, not every one. The sample consists of 150,000 to 200,000 clones, almost 85% of them appearing once. The sample comprised PBMCs. The receptors come from a woman between 45 and 65 years old in good health and CMV-seronegative.

V usage is TRBV5-1 and J usage is TRBJ2-5; a weak D match, TRBD2 (5 bases). Germline loops: CDR1 SGHRS, CDR2 YFSETQ. The germline V and J ends were trimmed by 5 bases and 5 bases, with 7 bases remaining between them. The CDR3 spans 11 residues. DNA for the CDR3: TGCGCCAGCAGAAGGGAGGAGACCCAGTACTTC. Residues: CASRREETQYF.

V is TRBV5-4 and J is TRBJ2-7, with 10 bases identical to TRBD1. Per germline, CDR1 SGHNT and CDR2 YYREEE (reference sequence). CDR3 size: 15 residues. Trimming at V came to 2 bases and at J to 4 bases, leaving 6 bases not matched to a gene. CDR3: CASSFRTGGLYEQYF. In nucleotides, the CDR3 is TGTGCCAGCAGCTTTCGGACAGGGGGGCTATACGAGCAGTACTTC.

The chain recombines TRBV7-3 with TRBJ2-1; no definite D call. The CDR3 contains 13 residues. Germline V gene lookup returns CDR1 SGHTA and CDR2 FQGTGA. Trimming stripped 1 base from V and 5 bases from J, with 6 bases between. The CDR3 region is CASSLIPNNEQFF. CDR3 DNA sequence: TGTGCCAGCAGCTTAATCCCAAACAATGAGCAGTTCTTC.

The chain has TRBV18 and TRBJ2-7; a weak D match, TRBD2 (6 bases). V lost 1 base to trimming and J lost 3 bases, with 13 bases between them. The CDR3 loop spans 15 amino acids. Per germline, CDR1 KGHSH and CDR2 LQKENI. CDR3 sequence (DNA): TGTGCCAGCTCACCACTTCCCGGGAGTTTCTACGAGCAGTACTTC. Translated: CASSPLPGSFYEQYF.

This clone was recorded only once. The chain recombines TRBV30 with TRBJ2-3; 7 nucleotides line up with TRBD2. There are 15 residues in the CDR3. V trimming: 0 bases; J trimming: 1 base; junction bases outside the gene matches: 4. Germline values: CDR1 GTSNPN, CDR2 SVGIG (reference sequence). CDR3 sequence reads: CAWSVGGSRTDTQYF. For the CDR3, the DNA is TGTGCCTGGAGTGTGGGCGGGAGTCGCACAGATACGCAGTATTTT.

This chain links TRBV5-6 with TRBJ2-3; 7 nucleotides align to TRBD1. Germline CDR1 and CDR2: SGHDT and YYEEEE. V trimming: 0 bases; J trimming: 2 bases; junction bases outside the gene matches: 3. The CDR3 consists of 15 residues. This CDR3 is CASSLATGPTDTQYF. The CDR3 bases are TGTGCCAGCAGCTTGGCGACAGGGCCCACAGATACGCAGTATTTT.

V usage is TRBV2 and J usage is TRBJ2-7; TRBD1 is a possible D gene (6 bases). CDR1 SNHLY and CDR2 FYNNEI come from the germline V gene. The V and J ends lost 8 bases and 9 bases respectively, with 20 bases between them. CDR3 length: 13 amino acids. The CDR3 loop reads CASGGRGRPRQYF. The CDR3 nucleotides are TGTGCCAGCGGTGGCAGGGGCCGGCCCAGGCAGTACTTC. Looking up the rest from reference TRBV2 and TRBJ2-7 gives the full variable domain: EPEVTQTPSHQVTQMGQEVILRCVPISNHLYFYWYRQILGQKVEFLVSFYNNEISEKSEIFDDQFSVERPDGSNFTLKIRSTKLEDSAMYFCASGGRGRPRQYFGPGTRLTVT.

A few counts support this clone. The chain recombines TRBV7-9 with TRBJ2-5; D not certain. V was clipped by 2 bases and J by 5 bases, with 12 bases between them. Germline V gives CDR1 SEHNR, CDR2 FQNEAQ (reference sequence). The CDR3 is made up of 14 amino acids. CDR3 protein: CASSLSAYTETQYF. CDR3 bases: TGTGCCAGCAGCTTATCCGCATACACGGAGACCCAGTACTTC.

The chain links TRBV7-2 to TRBJ2-2; 8 bases map to TRBD2. The CDR3 has 16 residues. J gave up 1 base and V 3 bases, and 4 bases lay outside the gene matches. The germline CDR1 and CDR2 sequences are SGHTA and FQGNSA. Here the CDR3 reads CASSFPSGRNTGELFF. CDR3 sequence (DNA): TGTGCCAGCAGCTTCCCTAGCGGGCGGAACACCGGGGAGCTGTTTTTT.

This rearrangement joins TRBV7-2 to TRBJ2-7, with 9 bases fitting TRBD1. Per germline, CDR1 SGHTA and CDR2 FQGNSA. The junction had 7 bases not matched to a gene; V was cut back by 7 bases and J by 3 bases. The CDR3 loop spans 14 amino acids. The CDR3, as DNA: TGTGCCAGCAACCTGGACAGGGGAATCTACGAGCAGTACTTC. Residues: CASNLDRGIYEQYF.

Only one count was recorded for this clone. The V and J genes are TRBV7-8 and TRBJ1-2; D remains ambiguous. Trimming cost V 5 bases and J 8 bases, with 18 bases left between them. The CDR3 consists of 14 residues. Germline values: CDR1 SGHVS, CDR2 FQNEAQ. The CDR3 region has the DNA TGTGCCAGCAGCCCCACTAGTAGCAGCCGGGGCTACACCTTC. Protein: CASSPTSSSRGYTF.

This rearrangement joins TRBV5-8 to TRBJ1-2, with D unclear. The V gene's germline CDR1 is SGHTS and CDR2 YDEGEE. The CDR3 length is 16 residues. V was pared by 4 bases and J by 5 bases, with 21 bases between. As DNA, the CDR3 is TGTGCCAGCAGCACGTCGAGGAGGGCTGATAGTTATGGCTACACCTTC. Translation gives CASSTSRRADSYGYTF.

The chain is built from TRBV19 and TRBJ1-1; possibly TRBD1 for D (5 bases). Germline V lookup: CDR1 LNHDA, CDR2 SQIVND (reference sequence). Trimming pared 3 bases from V and 0 bases from J, leaving 8 bases between. This CDR3 is 14 amino acids long. CDR3 sequence (DNA): TGTGCCAGTAGTATTGGCAGGGTGAACACTGAAGCTTTCTTT. This gives the protein CASSIGRVNTEAFF.

The V and J genes are TRBV5-1 and TRBJ2-1, with 14 bases lining up with TRBD2. The CDR3 contains 17 residues. CDR1 is SGHRS and CDR2 is YFSETQ in the germline V gene. V trimming: 0 bases; J trimming: 8 bases; junction bases outside the gene matches: 7. The CDR3 reads CASSLAGTSGRKDEQFF. In DNA form, the CDR3 reads TGCGCCAGCAGCTTGGCCGGGACTAGCGGGAGAAAGGATGAGCAGTTCTTC.

This clone was seen a handful of times. The CDR3 sequence: CASSTSSGRASGELFF. In DNA, the CDR3 is TGTGCCAGCAGTACTTCTAGCGGGAGGGCCTCCGGGGAGCTGTTTTTT. This chain links TRBV27 with TRBJ2-2, with TRBD2 matching 12 bases. CDR1 is MNHEY and CDR2 is SMNVEV in the germline V gene (reference sequence). The CDR3 sequence is 16 residues long. The ends lost 5 bases at V and 6 bases at J; junction bases unmatched: 7.

V and J are TRBV19 and TRBJ1-5, with 9 bases aligning to TRBD1. Per germline, CDR1 LNHDA and CDR2 SQIVND (reference sequence). The trim removed 8 bases at V and 4 bases at J, leaving 6 bases unmatched. The CDR3 covers 14 residues. In DNA form, the CDR3 reads TGTGCCAGTTCCGACAGGGGGGGGAATCAGCCCCAGCATTTT. Its protein is CASSDRGGNQPQHF.

This rearrangement joins TRBV5-6 to TRBJ2-1; a possible D gene is TRBD2 (6 bases). Germline V gene sequence: CDR1 SGHDT, CDR2 YYEEEE. This CDR3 is built from 14 residues. V was trimmed by 1 base and J by 7 bases, leaving 12 bases between them. The CDR3 loop reads CASSLLGGDNEQFF. CDR3 nucleotide sequence: TGTGCCAGCAGCTTGTTGGGGGGAGATAATGAGCAGTTCTTC.

CDR3 sequence (DNA): TGTGCCAGCTCAGCGGGACGGACCTACGAGCAGTACTTC. This codes for CASSAGRTYEQYF. The chain combines TRBV18 with TRBJ2-7; tentatively, D is TRBD2 (6 bases). V lost 5 bases and J 2 bases, leaving 10 bases between the germline ends. CDR3 size: 13 residues. Germline CDR1 and CDR2: KGHSH and LQKENI.

For this clone: This specimen includes other DNA sequences encoding the same CDR3. The chain has TRBV6-1 and TRBJ1-1; 8 bases align to TRBD1. The CDR3 runs 10 residues. The germline CDR1 and CDR2 sequences are MNHNS and SASEGT. V gave up 7 bases and J gave up 11 bases; unmatched junction bases: 3. The DNA of the CDR3 is TGTGCCAGCACAGGGGGCGAGGCTTTCTTT. Translated, it gives CASTGGEAFF.

This clone has only one observation. The DNA for the CDR3 is TGCGCCAGCAGCCAAGTCGCGGAAACCTACGAGCAGTACTTC. Amino acids: CASSQVAETYEQYF. V and J are TRBV4-3 and TRBJ2-7; no firm D call. CDR3 length: 14 residues. V lost 1 base, J lost 2 bases, and 9 bases lay in between. In germline, CDR1 is LGHNA, CDR2 YSLEER.

The rearrangement links TRBV5-1 to TRBJ2-3, with D tentatively TRBD1 (5 bases). V was trimmed by 2 bases and J by 1 base, leaving 14 bases between them. CDR1 is SGHRS and CDR2 is YFSETQ in the germline V gene. This CDR3 is 16 amino acids long. The CDR3 DNA reads TGCGCCAGCAGCTTCTCCAGGGTGATCGGCACAGATACGCAGTATTTT. It is translated as CASSFSRVIGTDTQYF.

This clone was recorded once. The chain recombines TRBV30 with TRBJ2-2, with a tentative D call TRBD2 (6 bases). The length of the CDR3 is 14 residues. Trimming stripped 2 bases from V and 4 bases from J, with 11 bases between. The V gene's germline CDR1 is GTSNPN and CDR2 SVGIG (reference sequence). CDR3 protein: CAWSWSAGTGELFF. The CDR3 DNA follows: TGTGCCTGGAGTTGGTCAGCGGGCACCGGGGAGCTGTTTTTT.

This clone was seen once. The rearrangement links TRBV19 to TRBJ1-5, with 10 bases fitting TRBD1. The V gene's germline CDR1 is LNHDA and CDR2 SQIVND (reference sequence). V dropped 1 base and J dropped 0; count of bases not matched to a gene: 3. This CDR3 comprises 17 residues. In DNA form, the CDR3 reads TGTGCCAGTAGTATAGCGGGACAGGGGCTTAGCAATCAGCCCCAGCATTTT. Its protein product is CASSIAGQGLSNQPQHF.

This chain joins TRBV5-4 and TRBJ2-5, with D hard to call. From germline, CDR1 is SGHNT and CDR2 YYREEE (reference sequence). Between the trimmed V and J ends, which lost 4 bases and 2 bases, there was a span of 15 bases. The CDR3 covers 15 residues. The CDR3 DNA is TGTGCCAGCAGCCCCTACAGCAATTCTCAAGAGACCCAGTACTTC. This encodes CASSPYSNSQETQYF.

This chain links TRBV4-3 with TRBJ2-7, with D possibly being TRBD2 (5 bases). Germline lookup yields CDR1 LGHNA and CDR2 YSLEER. The ends were cut back, 4 bases at V and 3 bases at J, with 16 bases in the middle. This CDR3 region has 15 residues. Here the CDR3 DNA reads TGCGCCAGCAGCCCTAGGGTAGGAGGTAGCTACGAGCAGTACTTC. It codes for CASSPRVGGSYEQYF.

This rearrangement joins TRBV4-3 to TRBJ2-7, with 11 positions matching TRBD2. V shed 4 bases, J shed 3 bases, and the junction held 5 bases outside the gene matches. There are 15 residues in the CDR3. CDR1 and CDR2 (germline): LGHNA, YSLEER. The CDR3 region has the DNA TGCGCCAGCAGCCGGGGGACTAGCGGAGACTACGAGCAGTACTTC. Translating it yields CASSRGTSGDYEQYF.

The V and J genes are TRBV7-9 and TRBJ2-7, with D perhaps TRBD1 (6 bases). Looked up from germline, CDR1 is SEHNR and CDR2 is FQNEAQ (reference sequence). The germline V and J ends were trimmed by 5 bases and 3 bases, with 20 bases remaining between them. The CDR3 runs 16 residues. The CDR3 nucleotides are TGTGCCAGCAGCCCACACTGGACAGCCATACACTACGAGCAGTACTTC. Translating it yields CASSPHWTAIHYEQYF.

The chain is built from TRBV30 and TRBJ2-5, with 10 bases identical to TRBD1. V shed 2 bases, J shed 2 bases, and the junction held 14 bases outside the gene matches. The CDR3 has 18 amino acids. CDR1 is GTSNPN and CDR2 is SVGIG in the germline V gene (reference sequence). The CDR3 region has the DNA TGTGCCTGGAGTCTCTCTACCTCGACAGGGGGCGAACAAGAGACCCAGTACTTC. Translation: CAWSLSTSTGGEQETQYF. Using reference TRBV30 and TRBJ2-5 for the parts outside the CDR3, the full variable domain is SQTIHQWPATLVQPVGSPLSLECTVEGTSNPNLYWYRQAAGRGLQLLFYSVGIGQISSEVPQNLSASRPQDRQFILSSKKLLLSDSGFYLCAWSLSTSTGGEQETQYFGPGTRLLVL.

J is TRBJ2-7 and V is TRBV5-1; 7 bases match TRBD1. This CDR3 is 17 amino acids long. V dropped 3 bases and J dropped 0; count of bases not matched to a gene: 12. Germline V gene data show CDR1 as SGHRS and CDR2 as YFSETQ. CDR3 in amino acids: CASSWGRQGLSSYEQYF. The CDR3 nucleotides are TGCGCCAGCAGCTGGGGGCGACAGGGCCTGAGCTCCTACGAGCAGTACTTC.

The chain is built from TRBV5-1 and TRBJ1-5, with 8 bases fitting TRBD1. V trimming: 0 bases; J trimming: 7 bases; junction bases outside the gene matches: 6. The CDR3 sequence is 15 residues long. Germline V CDR1 and CDR2: SGHRS, YFSETQ. The CDR3 spells CASSLGQGASQPQHF. Here the CDR3 DNA reads TGCGCCAGCAGCTTGGGGCAGGGGGCCTCCCAGCCCCAGCATTTT.

The rearrangement uses TRBV2 and TRBJ1-5; D possibly corresponds to TRBD1 (6 bases). This CDR3 has 13 residues. Trimming removed 7 bases from V and 0 bases from J, with 7 bases in between. Germline CDR1 and CDR2: SNHLY and FYNNEI. The CDR3: CASKGDSNQPQHF. The CDR3, as DNA: TGTGCCAGCAAGGGGGATAGCAATCAGCCCCAGCATTTT.

The V gene is TRBV7-8, the J gene TRBJ2-1, with D possibly matching TRBD1 (5 bases). The CDR3 has 15 amino acids. CDR1 and CDR2 (germline): SGHVS, FQNEAQ. V was shortened by 0 bases and J by 8 bases, with 14 bases between the two germline ends. CDR3 coding DNA: TGTGCCAGCAGCTTAGCCGAAACAGGAGAACATGAGCAGTTCTTC. It specifies CASSLAETGEHEQFF.